Sequencing of this T cell receptor beta chain was carried out in a study of quantifying T cell responses using KT2 cells. At the level of the study: TCR alpha and beta constant-region primers primed reverse transcription of RNA.

Germline V lookup: CDR1 MGHRA, CDR2 YSYEKL. V was pared by 2 bases and J by 5 bases, with 10 bases between. The CDR3 runs to 15 residues. The cDNA 3' end received a ligated oligonucleotide with a UMI. An equimolar mix of RC1.1 and RC1.2 primed the beta chain across TRBC1 and TRBC2. TCRdb re-derived calls from the UMI-ligation and nested PCR reads in MiXCR, one entry per CDR3 protein. The sample holds about 53,000 distinct CDR3 sequences, around 12% seen once. The rearrangement uses TRBV4-1 and TRBJ1-6; a possible D gene is TRBD1 (6 bases). The receptor was derived from a human donor. The specimen sequenced was PBMCs spiked with cells of the T cell clone KT2. The CDR3 region has the DNA TGCGCCAGCAGCCAACCGGGACAAAATAATTCACCCCTCCACTTT. This translates into CASSQPGQNNSPLHF.